These 29 T cell receptor beta chains share one sample of origin, sequenced in a study of cytomegalovirus exposure and HLA in healthy donors. The PCR employed 60 Vbeta primers together with 13 Jbeta primers. Here immunoSEQ multiplex PCR was the method, and the copy in TCRdb shows in-frame clones only, minus some. This sample has fewer than 250,000 clones; approximately 80% occur once, and the top ten carry around 4%. Sequencing was carried out using PBMCs. Receptors originate from a male donor in good health and CMV-seronegative.

This rearrangement joins TRBV15 to TRBJ2-3; TRBD2 agrees at 11 bases. Unmatched junction bases numbered 2, after V lost 0 bases and J lost 3 bases. CDR1 is LNHNV, CDR2 YYDKDF, per germline (reference sequence). The CDR3 sequence is 16 residues long. Written as DNA, the CDR3 is TGTGCCACCAGCAGAGATCTAGCGGGAGGAACAGATACGCAGTATTTT. Amino acid sequence: CATSRDLAGGTDTQYF.

The J gene is TRBJ2-6, the V gene TRBV14; D possibly corresponds to TRBD2 (5 bases). The germline gives CDR1 SGHDN, CDR2 FVKESK. V was clipped by 6 bases and J by 4 bases, with 7 bases between them. This CDR3 is built from 13 residues. CDR3 residues: CASRDWGANVLTF. DNA of the CDR3: TGTGCCAGCAGGGACTGGGGGGCCAACGTCCTGACTTTC.

The V call is TRBV28, the J call TRBJ2-2; weak D call: TRBD1 (6 bases). The V gene lost 5 bases and the J gene lost 6 bases, with 13 bases spanning the gap. The V gene's germline CDR1 is MDHEN and CDR2 SYDVKM. CDR3 length: 14 amino acids. CDR3 sequence: CASSARDNPGELFF. The CDR3 DNA reads TGTGCCAGCAGTGCCCGGGACAATCCCGGGGAGCTGTTTTTT.

This clone has more than one count but fewer than ten. This sequence joins TRBV4-2 and TRBJ1-2; no clear D gene. From germline, CDR1 is LGHNA and CDR2 YNFKEQ. V lost 0 bases, J lost 7 bases, and 18 bases lay in between. The CDR3 sequence is 16 residues long. The CDR3 is CASSQEGGPKVPGYTF. DNA for the CDR3: TGTGCCAGCAGCCAAGAGGGCGGGCCGAAGGTGCCTGGCTACACCTTC.

Regarding this clone: Other nucleotide sequences in the sample specify the same CDR3. V gene TRBV2 combines with J gene TRBJ2-5; D is uncertain. CDR1 is SNHLY and CDR2 is FYNNEI in the germline V gene. Trimming took 6 bases from V and 1 from J, leaving 12 bases between them. The CDR3 runs to 14 residues. The CDR3 sequence is CASRALPIQETQYF. CDR3 coding DNA: TGTGCCAGCAGGGCATTACCAATCCAAGAGACCCAGTACTTC.

V and J are TRBV7-9 and TRBJ1-3; 11 bases line up with TRBD1. The V segment lost 7 bases and the J segment 1 base; nucleotides outside the gene matches: 9. This CDR3 region has 17 residues. Germline CDR1 is SEHNR and CDR2 is FQNEAQ (reference sequence). The CDR3 sequence is CASNVWGDRGSGNTIYF. The CDR3 region has the DNA TGTGCCAGCAACGTATGGGGGGACAGGGGGTCTGGAAACACCATATATTTT.

The chain combines TRBV7-2 with TRBJ2-3; no reliable D call. The V end lost 5 bases, the J end lost 1 base, and 13 bases lay between the germline ends. The CDR3 consists of 15 residues. Germline V lookup: CDR1 SGHTA, CDR2 FQGNSA. The CDR3 DNA sequence: TGTGCCAGCAGCCCGCCCGGTCGGGGCACAGATACGCAGTATTTT. Residues: CASSPPGRGTDTQYF. Drawing the rest from reference TRBV7-2 and TRBJ2-3, the complete variable domain is GAGVSQSPSNKVTEKGKDVELRCDPISGHTALYWYRQSLGQGLEFLIYFQGNSAPDKSGLPSDRFSAERTGGSVSTLTIQRTQQEDSAVYLCASSPPGRGTDTQYFGPGTRLTVL.

This clone was detected a few times. The chain recombines TRBV11-1 with TRBJ2-6; 11 bases match TRBD1. The length of the CDR3 is 16 residues. Germline trimming cut 3 bases from V and 10 bases from J; bases unmatched to any gene: 8. Per germline, CDR1 SGHAT and CDR2 FQDESV (reference sequence). Here the CDR3 DNA reads TGTGCCAGCAGCTTTCTCGGGACAGGGGGTCGAAACGTCCTGACTTTC. Amino acid sequence: CASSFLGTGGRNVLTF.

This clone turned up a few times. This chain links TRBV7-9 with TRBJ1-4, with 10 bases that match TRBD1. Germline CDR1 reads SEHNR; CDR2 reads FQNEAQ (reference sequence). The CDR3 is made up of 16 amino acids. J was trimmed by 5 bases and V by 5 bases; bases with no gene match: 8. The CDR3 spells CASSLFAGQGNEKLFF. The CDR3 DNA is TGTGCCAGCAGCCTCTTCGCGGGACAGGGGAATGAAAAACTGTTTTTT.

The rearrangement uses TRBV5-1 and TRBJ2-4; TRBD2 matches 7 bases. In germline, CDR1 is SGHRS, CDR2 YFSETQ. This CDR3 region has 14 residues. V trimming: 4 bases; J trimming: 6 bases; junction bases outside the gene matches: 7. This chain's CDR3 is CASSAGLDPNIQYF. CDR3 bases: TGCGCCAGCAGCGCTGGACTAGATCCAAACATTCAGTACTTC.

This chain joins TRBV9 and TRBJ1-5, with 9 bases fitting TRBD1. Germline V gene data show CDR1 as SGDLS and CDR2 as YYNGEE. Trimming removed 2 bases from V and 3 bases from J; junction bases left unmatched: 3. This CDR3 is built from 15 residues. The CDR3 reads CASSVGQGFNQPQHF. The CDR3 DNA sequence: TGTGCCAGCAGCGTTGGACAGGGGTTCAATCAGCCCCAGCATTTT.

The chain employs TRBV27 and TRBJ2-1, with 11 bases lining up with TRBD2. V was pared by 1 base and J by 2 bases, with 7 bases of the junction left unmatched. Germline CDR1 is MNHEY and CDR2 is SMNVEV (reference sequence). The CDR3 has 18 residues. The CDR3 loop is CASSLYSSSGGPYNEQFF. In DNA, the CDR3 is TGTGCCAGCAGTTTATATTCGTCTAGCGGGGGGCCCTACAATGAGCAGTTCTTC.

The V gene is TRBV30, the J gene TRBJ1-2; 8 bases match TRBD1. V lost 7 bases and J lost 7; bases outside the gene matches: 11. The germline V gene encodes CDR1 GTSNPN and CDR2 SVGIG (reference sequence). This CDR3 is built from 13 residues. The chain's CDR3 is CASSPDRVFGYTF. The CDR3 coding sequence is TGTGCCTCTTCGCCGGACAGGGTGTTTGGCTACACCTTC.

The V gene is TRBV29-1, the J gene TRBJ2-5; 7 positions agree with TRBD1. The end of the DNA is better explained by TRBJ2-7, so the J call may be wrong. Germline CDR1 is SQVTM and CDR2 is ANQGSEA. This CDR3 contains 12 residues. CDR3 in DNA: TGCAGCGTTGGACAGGGTATCTACGAGCAGTACTTC. Translated, it gives CSVGQGIYEQYF.

This clone was counted once. This chain joins TRBV15 and TRBJ2-7, with a possible D match to TRBD1 (6 bases). Germline values: CDR1 LNHNV, CDR2 YYDKDF (reference sequence). Trimming left V 3 bases short and J 7 bases short, with 13 bases between. The CDR3 covers 13 residues. Here the CDR3 reads CATSSPQGEEQYF. In nucleotides, the CDR3 is TGTGCCACCAGCAGTCCACAGGGAGAAGAGCAGTACTTC.

This clone was seen just once. This chain uses TRBV28 with TRBJ2-6, with TRBD1 as a possible D gene (5 bases). The CDR3 contains 15 residues. The germline gives CDR1 MDHEN, CDR2 SYDVKM. V lost 6 bases and J 3 bases, leaving 12 bases between the germline ends. CDR3 sequence (DNA): TGTGCCAGCAGATCTACCCAGGGTGGGGCCAACGTCCTGACTTTC. Protein: CASRSTQGGANVLTF. Filled out from reference TRBV28 and TRBJ2-6, the complete variable domain reads DVKVTQSSRYLVKRTGEKVFLECVQDMDHENMFWYRQDPGLGLRLIYFSYDVKMKEKGDIPEGYSVSREKKERFSLILESASTNQTSMYLCASRSTQGGANVLTFGAGSRLTVL.

V and J are TRBV15 and TRBJ2-5; D may be TRBD2 (5 bases). CDR3 size: 15 residues. Germline CDR1 LNHNV, CDR2 YYDKDF (reference sequence). Trimming removed 7 bases from V and 7 bases from J, with 22 bases in between. As DNA, the CDR3 is TGTGCCACCACGAGGGAGCCAATCTCGAGGGCGACCCAGTACTTC. Amino acid sequence: CATTREPISRATQYF.

The chain recombines TRBV11-2 with TRBJ2-1, with D possibly being TRBD1 (6 bases). Germline-derived CDR1 and CDR2 are SGHAT and FQNNGV. This CDR3 has 13 residues. Deletions cut 4 bases from V and 7 bases from J, with 11 bases between. This chain's CDR3 is CASSSGVRNEQFF. The DNA for the CDR3 is TGTGCCAGCAGCTCAGGGGTGAGAAATGAGCAGTTCTTC.

V is TRBV19 and J is TRBJ1-4, with TRBD1 as a possible D gene (6 bases). CDR1 is LNHDA, CDR2 SQIVND, per germline (reference sequence). Trimming left V 5 bases short and J 2 bases short, with 12 bases between. The CDR3 sequence is 15 residues long. CDR3 amino acids: CASSLLDRTNEKLFF. CDR3 coding DNA: TGTGCCAGTAGTTTACTAGACAGGACTAATGAAAAACTGTTTTTT.

CDR3 DNA: TGTGCCAGCACCACTTCTCGACAGGGGAGTAGCGAGCAGTACTTC. It specifies CASTTSRQGSSEQYF. This sequence joins TRBV27 and TRBJ2-7; 8 nucleotides align to TRBD1. The CDR3 totals 15 residues. J was trimmed by 6 bases and V by 7 bases; bases with no gene match: 14. CDR1 and CDR2 (germline): MNHEY, SMNVEV (reference sequence).

The chain joins TRBV7-9 to TRBJ1-4, with D unresolved. V lost 1 base and J 4 bases, leaving 10 bases between the germline ends. The CDR3 is 15 residues long. Germline lookup yields CDR1 SEHNR and CDR2 FQNEAQ (reference sequence). CDR3 sequence reads: CASSLGGPGNEKLFF. For the CDR3, the DNA is TGTGCCAGCAGCTTAGGAGGCCCGGGTAATGAAAAACTGTTTTTT.

This sequence joins TRBV9 and TRBJ2-5, with a weak D call TRBD2 (6 bases). Germline lookup yields CDR1 SGDLS and CDR2 YYNGEE. This CDR3 is 16 amino acids long. V was clipped by 0 bases and J by 10 bases, with 22 bases between them. The CDR3 loop is CASSVAAGQFPRDQYF. The CDR3 bases are TGTGCCAGCAGCGTAGCGGCGGGGCAGTTCCCTAGAGACCAGTACTTC.

The chain combines TRBV11-1 with TRBJ2-7; 9 nucleotides line up with TRBD2. Per the germline V gene, CDR1 is SGHAT and CDR2 is FQDESV (reference sequence). CDR3 length: 13 residues. V was clipped by 4 bases and J by 2 bases; unmatched bases: 0. The CDR3 region has the DNA TGTGCCAGCAGCTCTAGCGGGACCTACGAGCAGTACTTC. Its protein is CASSSSGTYEQYF. Full variable domain (remainder filled in from reference TRBV11-1 and TRBJ2-7): EAEVAQSPRYKITEKSQAVAFWCDPISGHATLYWYRQILGQGPELLVQFQDESVVDDSQLPKDRFSAERLKGVDSTLKIQPAELGDSAMYLCASSSSGTYEQYFGPGTRLTVT.

The rearrangement uses TRBV5-1 and TRBJ1-2; D not resolved. Germline V gene sequence: CDR1 SGHRS, CDR2 YFSETQ. The CDR3 contains 14 residues. Trimming took 3 bases from V and 9 from J, leaving 18 bases between them. In DNA form, the CDR3 reads TGCGCCAGCAGCTCCCGTCACGGGAGATATAGCTACACCTTC. Its protein is CASSSRHGRYSYTF.

CDR3 region: CAWRNYPSYEQYF. The DNA of the CDR3 is TGTGCCTGGAGAAACTACCCTTCCTACGAGCAGTACTTC. The rearrangement joins TRBV30 to TRBJ2-7, with D unclear. The germline CDR1 and CDR2 sequences are GTSNPN and SVGIG (reference sequence). There are 13 residues in the CDR3. Trimming removed 3 bases from V and 1 base from J, with 10 bases in between.

This clone is medium-sized in the sample. The V gene is TRBV6-5, the J gene TRBJ2-3; 7 bases agree with TRBD2. Germline assignment: CDR1 MNHEY and CDR2 SVGAGI. The V segment lost 7 bases and the J segment 1 base; nucleotides outside the gene matches: 8. The CDR3 spans 15 residues. CDR3 in DNA: TGTGCCAGCACTCCTTTGGCGGGGGGCACAGATACGCAGTATTTT. It is translated as CASTPLAGGTDTQYF.

The chain recombines TRBV21-1 with TRBJ2-7; the table's D call, TRBD2, was not checked against the DNA. TRBV21-1 is shown as a pseudogene. The CDR3 length is 13 residues. The CDR3 nucleotides are TGTGCCAGCATAGCGGGGGCTTCCTACGAGCAGTACTTC. The encoded protein is CASIAGASYEQYF.

The CDR3: CASSLAPGSTNGELFF. In DNA, the CDR3 is TGTGCCAGCAGCTTAGCTCCCGGGAGCACAAACGGGGAGCTGTTTTTT. The V gene is TRBV7-2, the J gene TRBJ2-2, with D perhaps matching TRBD2 (6 bases). CDR1 is SGHTA and CDR2 is FQGNSA in the germline V gene. The CDR3 is 16 amino acids. Trimming took 0 bases from V and 7 from J, leaving 15 bases between them.

The DNA of the CDR3 is TGTGCCAGCAGCTTTACAGGGGTTCTCTCTGGAAACACCATATATTTT. This encodes CASSFTGVLSGNTIYF. The chain carries TRBV7-9 and TRBJ1-3, with TRBD1 matching over 7 bases. CDR1 and CDR2 from the germline V gene are SEHNR and FQNEAQ (reference sequence). The CDR3 consists of 16 residues. V was pared by 3 bases and J by 0 bases, with 5 bases of the junction left unmatched.